These T cell receptor beta chains were read from a single sample in a study of tumor-infiltrating lymphocytes in primary liver carcinoma. One entry per CDR3 protein results from TCRdb running MiXCR on the multiplex PCR reads. The data hold about 100,000 distinct CDR3 sequences, with approximately 68% observed a single time. What was sequenced was tumor-adjacent normal liver tissue. The receptors come from a man in his forties with primary liver carcinoma and hepatitis B virus infection. CDR3s leave out the opening cysteine and the closing phenylalanine or tryptophan. Fields, in order: clone size, J gene, V gene, CDR3 protein. A clone size is listed for some rows: how often the clone was seen (once, few, many), or a class if it is expanded.

. | TRBJ2-7 | TRBV20-1 | SGQLQLGGEQY
. | TRBJ2-7 | TRBV7-8 | ASNSFRGGTRGSEQY
. | TRBJ2-7 | TRBV5-1 | ASSLLLDPELYEQY
. | TRBJ1-1 | TRBV12-3/TRBV12-4 | ASSFQGDNEAF
. | TRBJ2-3 | TRBV11-2 | PSSLDLGIGASDTQY
. | TRBJ1-2 | TRBV28 | ASNRARPGRFNYGYT
many | TRBJ2-5 | TRBV4-1 | ASSQVEARQETQY
. | TRBJ1-4 | TRBV6-5 | ASTFTGAGNEKLF
. | TRBJ2-3 | TRBV11-2 | ASSLYLGGYTQY
many | TRBJ2-1 | TRBV5-6 | ASSLENSYNEQF
once | TRBJ2-2 | TRBV4-1 | SSSQNPNTGELF
few | TRBJ2-5 | TRBV27 | ASSFVPQETQY
many | TRBJ2-4 | TRBV12-3/TRBV12-4 | ASSFGGKNIQY
. | TRBJ2-7 | TRBV11-1 | AISPDSGRYEQY